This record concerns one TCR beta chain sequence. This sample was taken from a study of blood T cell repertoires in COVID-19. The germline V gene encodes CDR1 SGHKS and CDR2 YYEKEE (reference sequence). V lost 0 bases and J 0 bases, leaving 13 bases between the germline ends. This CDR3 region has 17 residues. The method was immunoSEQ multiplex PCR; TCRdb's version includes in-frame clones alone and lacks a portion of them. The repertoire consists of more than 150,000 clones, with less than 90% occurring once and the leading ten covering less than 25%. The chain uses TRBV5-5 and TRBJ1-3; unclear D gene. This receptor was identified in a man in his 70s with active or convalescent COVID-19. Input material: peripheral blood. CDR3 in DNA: TGTGCCAGCAGCTTGGCCGTAGTCACCTTCTCTGGAAACACCATATATTTT. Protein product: CASSLAVVTFSGNTIYF.